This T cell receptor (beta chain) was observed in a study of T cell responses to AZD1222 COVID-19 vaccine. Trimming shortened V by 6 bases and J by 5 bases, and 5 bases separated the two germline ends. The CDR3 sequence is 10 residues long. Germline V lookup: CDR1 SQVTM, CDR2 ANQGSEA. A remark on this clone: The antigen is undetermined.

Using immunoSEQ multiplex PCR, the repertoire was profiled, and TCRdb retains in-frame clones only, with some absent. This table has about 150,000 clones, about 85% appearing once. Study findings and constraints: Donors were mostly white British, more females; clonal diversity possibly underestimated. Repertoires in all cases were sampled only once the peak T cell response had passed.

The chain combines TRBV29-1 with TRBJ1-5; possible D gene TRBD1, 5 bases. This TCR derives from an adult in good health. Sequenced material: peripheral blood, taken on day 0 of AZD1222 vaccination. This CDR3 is CSVGDQPQHF. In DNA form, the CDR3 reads TGCAGCGTGGGGGATCAGCCCCAGCATTTT. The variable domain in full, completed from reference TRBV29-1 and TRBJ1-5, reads SAVISQKPSRDICQRGTSLTIQCQVDSQVTMMFWYRQQPGQSLTLIATANQGSEATYESGFVIDKFPISRPNLTFSTLTVSNMSPEDSSIYLCSVGDQPQHFGDGTRLSIL.